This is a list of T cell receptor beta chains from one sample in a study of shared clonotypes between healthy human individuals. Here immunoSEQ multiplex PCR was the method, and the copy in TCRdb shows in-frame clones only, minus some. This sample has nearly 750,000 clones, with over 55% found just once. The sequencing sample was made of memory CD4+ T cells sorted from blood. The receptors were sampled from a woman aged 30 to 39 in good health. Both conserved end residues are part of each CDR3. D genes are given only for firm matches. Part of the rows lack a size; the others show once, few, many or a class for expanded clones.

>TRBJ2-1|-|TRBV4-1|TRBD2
CASSRPGLAGIGEQFF
TGCGCCAGCAGCCGACCGGGACTAGCGGGAATCGGAGAGCAGTTCTTC
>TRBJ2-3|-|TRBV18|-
CASSPSRTDTQYF
TGTGCCAGCTCACCTTCCAGGACAGATACGCAGTATTTT
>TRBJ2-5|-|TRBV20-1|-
CSAKARETQYF
TGCAGTGCTAAAGCCCGGGAGACCCAGTACTTC
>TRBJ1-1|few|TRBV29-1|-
CSVATPQGMEAFF
TGCAGCGTTGCAACGCCCCAGGGGATGGAAGCTTTCTTT
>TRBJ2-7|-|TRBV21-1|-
CASSKGDGSSYEQYF
TGTGCCAGCAGCAAGGGCGACGGAAGCTCCTACGAGCAGTACTTC
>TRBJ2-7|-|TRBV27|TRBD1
CASSLRQGAYEQYF
TGTGCCAGCAGTCTCCGACAGGGGGCGTACGAGCAGTACTTC
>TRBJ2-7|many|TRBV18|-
CASSPARNAQYF
TGTGCCAGCTCACCAGCTCGTAACGCGCAGTACTTC
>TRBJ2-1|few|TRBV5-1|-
CASFRGPDSGGYNEQFF
TGCGCCAGTTTTCGCGGCCCAGATAGCGGAGGGTACAATGAGCAGTTCTTC
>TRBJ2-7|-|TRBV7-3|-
CASSSQGGSSYEQYF
TGTGCCAGCAGCTCTCAGGGCGGTAGCTCCTACGAGCAGTACTTC
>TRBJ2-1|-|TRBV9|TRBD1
CASSAIRTGVLDEQFF
TGTGCCAGCAGCGCGATACGGACAGGGGTTTTGGATGAGCAGTTCTTC
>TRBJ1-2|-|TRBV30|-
CAWSPDSDYGYTF
TGTGCCTGGAGTCCCGACAGCGACTATGGCTACACCTTC
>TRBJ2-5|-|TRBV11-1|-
CASSLKGTKETQYF
TGTGCCAGCAGCTTAAAAGGGACAAAAGAGACCCAGTACTTC
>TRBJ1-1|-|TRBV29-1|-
CSGGGRAGTENTEAFF
TGCAGTGGTGGGGGTAGGGCAGGCACGGAGAACACTGAAGCTTTCTTT
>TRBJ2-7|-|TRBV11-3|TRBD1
CASSSDTLGQYEQYF
TGTGCCAGCAGCTCGGACACCTTGGGACAGTACGAGCAGTACTTC
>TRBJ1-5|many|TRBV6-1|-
CASSGRTGNQPQHF
TGTGCCAGCAGTGGGCGGACCGGCAATCAGCCCCAGCATTTT
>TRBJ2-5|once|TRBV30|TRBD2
CACAPTSGGETQYF
TGTGCCTGCGCCCCCACTAGCGGGGGGGAGACCCAGTACTTC
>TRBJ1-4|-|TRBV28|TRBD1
CASSLIRQGGPNEKLFF
TGTGCCAGCAGTTTAATTCGACAGGGGGGACCTAATGAAAAACTGTTTTTT
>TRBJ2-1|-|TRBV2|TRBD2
CASSRGLAGVNEQFF
TGTGCCAGCAGTCGCGGACTAGCGGGAGTCAATGAGCAGTTCTTC
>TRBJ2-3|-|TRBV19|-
CATSVGLADTQYF
TGTGCCACCTCGGTAGGGTTAGCCGATACGCAGTATTTT
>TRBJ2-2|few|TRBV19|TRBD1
CASTTGQGAFAGELFF
TGTGCATCTACAACGGGACAGGGGGCGTTTGCCGGGGAGCTGTTTTTT